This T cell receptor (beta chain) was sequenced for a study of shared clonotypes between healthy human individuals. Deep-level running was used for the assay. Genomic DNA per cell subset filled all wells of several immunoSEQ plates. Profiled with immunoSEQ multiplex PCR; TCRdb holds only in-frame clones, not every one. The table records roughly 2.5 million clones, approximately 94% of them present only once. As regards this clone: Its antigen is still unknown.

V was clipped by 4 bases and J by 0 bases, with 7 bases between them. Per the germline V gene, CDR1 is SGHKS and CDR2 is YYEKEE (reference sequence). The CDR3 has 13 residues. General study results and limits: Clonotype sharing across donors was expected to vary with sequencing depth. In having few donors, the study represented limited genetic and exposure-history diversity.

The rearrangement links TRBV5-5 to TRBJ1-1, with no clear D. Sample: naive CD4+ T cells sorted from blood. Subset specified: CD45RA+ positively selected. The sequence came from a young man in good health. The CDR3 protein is CASSPRVNTEAFF. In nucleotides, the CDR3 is TGTGCCAGCAGCCCAAGGGTGAACACTGAAGCTTTCTTT.